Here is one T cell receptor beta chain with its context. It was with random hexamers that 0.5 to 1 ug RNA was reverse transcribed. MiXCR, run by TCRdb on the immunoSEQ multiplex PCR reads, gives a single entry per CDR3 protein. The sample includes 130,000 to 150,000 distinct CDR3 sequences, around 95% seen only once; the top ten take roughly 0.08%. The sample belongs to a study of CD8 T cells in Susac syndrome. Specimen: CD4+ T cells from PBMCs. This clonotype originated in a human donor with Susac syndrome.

The CDR3 spells CASSYEAGGLREQYF. The CDR3 DNA reads as TGTGCCAGCAGCTACGAAGCGGGGGGGCTTCGCGAGCAGTACTTC. This chain connects TRBV5-6 to TRBJ2-7; the match to TRBD2 covers 10 bases. Germline V gene lookup returns CDR1 SGHDT and CDR2 YYEEEE. The CDR3 loop spans 15 amino acids. V lost 3 bases to trimming and J lost 6 bases; unmatched junction nucleotides: 9.